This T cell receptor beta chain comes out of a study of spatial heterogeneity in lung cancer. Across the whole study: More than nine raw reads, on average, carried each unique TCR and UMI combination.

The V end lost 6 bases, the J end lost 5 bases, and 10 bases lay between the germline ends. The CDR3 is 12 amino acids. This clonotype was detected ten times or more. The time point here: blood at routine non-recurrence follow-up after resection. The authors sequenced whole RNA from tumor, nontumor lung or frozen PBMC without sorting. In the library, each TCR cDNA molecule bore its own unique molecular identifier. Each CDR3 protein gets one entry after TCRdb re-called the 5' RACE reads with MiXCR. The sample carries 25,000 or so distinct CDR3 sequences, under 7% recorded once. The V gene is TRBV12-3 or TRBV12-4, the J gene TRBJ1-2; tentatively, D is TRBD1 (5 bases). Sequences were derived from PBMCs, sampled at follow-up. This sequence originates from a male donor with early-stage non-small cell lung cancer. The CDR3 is CASSPGPYGYTF. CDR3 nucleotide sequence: TGTGCCAGCAGCCCGGGGCCTTATGGCTACACCTTC.